The 4 T cell receptor beta chains presented below share a single source sample, sequenced in a study of T cell responses to AZD1222 COVID-19 vaccine. Using immunoSEQ multiplex PCR, the repertoire was profiled, and TCRdb retains in-frame clones only, with some absent. The sample records approximately 77,000 clones, about 91% being singletons. The sequencing used peripheral blood, collected on day 0 of MenACWY control vaccination. These receptors were obtained from an adult in good health.

The rearrangement joins TRBV6-5 to TRBJ2-3; TRBD2 agrees at 13 bases. Germline assignment: CDR1 MNHEY and CDR2 SVGAGI. There are 16 residues in the CDR3. J gave up 9 bases and V 2 bases, and 8 bases lay outside the gene matches. The CDR3 region is CASSYHGTSGDLTQYF. CDR3 bases: TGTGCCAGCAGTTACCACGGGACTAGCGGGGACCTAACGCAGTATTTT.

CDR3 amino acids: CASSLVGGSDYGYTF. The CDR3 nucleotides are TGCGCCAGCAGCTTGGTCGGGGGCTCGGACTATGGCTACACCTTC. This chain links TRBV5-1 with TRBJ1-2, with D possibly being TRBD1 (6 bases). The ends were cut back, 0 bases at V and 3 bases at J, with 12 bases in the middle. CDR1 and CDR2 (germline): SGHRS, YFSETQ. CDR3 length: 15 amino acids.

The chain carries TRBV24-1 and TRBJ2-7, with D possibly being TRBD1 (6 bases). V lost 3 bases and J 6 bases, leaving 14 bases between the germline ends. CDR1 is KGHDR and CDR2 is SFDVKD in the germline V gene. CDR3 size: 14 residues. The CDR3 bases are TGTGCCACCAGTGATGACGACAGGTTGGGCGAGCAGTACTTC. Encoded protein: CATSDDDRLGEQYF.

The V call is TRBV24-1, the J call TRBJ2-1, with D tentatively TRBD1 (5 bases). Germline V lookup: CDR1 KGHDR, CDR2 SFDVKD. CDR3 length: 12 residues. The V gene lost 9 bases and the J gene lost 7 bases, with 12 bases spanning the gap. CDR3 sequence: CATRDSQNEQFF. The CDR3 region has the DNA TGTGCCACCCGAGACAGCCAGAATGAGCAGTTCTTC.